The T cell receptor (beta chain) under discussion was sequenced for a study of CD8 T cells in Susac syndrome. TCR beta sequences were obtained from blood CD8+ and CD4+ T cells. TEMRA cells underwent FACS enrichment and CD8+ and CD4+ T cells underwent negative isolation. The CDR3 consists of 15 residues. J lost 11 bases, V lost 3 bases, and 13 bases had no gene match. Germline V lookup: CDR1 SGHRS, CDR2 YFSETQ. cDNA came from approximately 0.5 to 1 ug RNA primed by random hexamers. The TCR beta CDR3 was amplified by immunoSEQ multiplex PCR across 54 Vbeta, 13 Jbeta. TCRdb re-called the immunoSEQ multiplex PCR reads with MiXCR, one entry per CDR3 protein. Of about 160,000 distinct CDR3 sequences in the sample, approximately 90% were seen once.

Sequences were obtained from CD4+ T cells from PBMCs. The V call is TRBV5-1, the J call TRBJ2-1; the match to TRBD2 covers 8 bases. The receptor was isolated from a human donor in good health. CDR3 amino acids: CASSSDSGNTMQQFF. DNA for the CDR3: TGCGCCAGCAGCTCTGATAGCGGGAACACAATGCAGCAGTTCTTC.